This T cell receptor beta chain was profiled in a study of blood T cell repertoires in COVID-19. Study summary: Samples of COVID-19 (acute and convalescent) were obtained from the United States, Italy and Spain.

Sequencing used immunoSEQ multiplex PCR; TCRdb keeps in-frame clones, though not all of them. The repertoire has around 280,000 clones, roughly 90% of them found once; the top ten carry around 1.7%. This study enrolled people aged roughly 18 to 90 from approximately 25 US geographic areas. Grouping used clinical history reported by participants in a survey and questionnaire. The recovered donors of Cohort 3 showed two negative PCRs, clearance, or symptom resolution. This clone was recorded only once. Sequencing was done on a sample of PBMCs or T cells enriched from blood (not recorded which). The TCR sequence derives from a middle-aged woman who had recovered from COVID-19.

The CDR3 here is CASSLVTGGTYEQYF. As DNA, the CDR3 is TGCGCCAGCAGCTTGGTTACGGGGGGGACCTACGAGCAGTACTTC. The chain uses TRBV5-1 and TRBJ2-7, with 8 bases fitting TRBD2. V shed 0 bases, J shed 2 bases, and the junction held 4 bases outside the gene matches. The CDR3 loop spans 15 amino acids. The germline CDR1 and CDR2 sequences are SGHRS and YFSETQ.